A single sample is the source of the 14 T cell receptor beta chains below, sequenced in a study of T cell repertoires in aging, cancer and after chemotherapy. Amplification of TCR beta used genomic DNA extracted from peripheral blood. A mixed TRB-A/B primer pool amplified rearranged TRB by multiplex touch-down PCR. MiXCR, applied by TCRdb to the multiplex PCR reads, yields one record per CDR3 protein. The sample lists around 3,700 distinct CDR3 sequences, 25% to 30% occurring once. Sequencing was performed on blood. Source of these receptors: a human donor with a solid tumor.

This clonotype is deemed medium-sized. The chain is built from TRBV5-4 and TRBJ2-2; 11 bases match TRBD2. In germline, CDR1 is SGHNT, CDR2 YYREEE (reference sequence). The CDR3 has 15 residues. J gave up 4 bases and V 5 bases, and 4 bases lay outside the gene matches. Here the CDR3 reads CASSHGTSGTGELFF. DNA for the CDR3: TGTGCCAGCAGTCATGGGACTAGCGGCACCGGGGAGCTGTTTTTT.

The rearrangement joins TRBV13 to TRBJ2-3; TRBD2 matches 9 bases. This CDR3 is built from 15 residues. Trimming cost V 1 base and J 3 bases; bases outside gene matches: 2. From germline, CDR1 is PRHDT and CDR2 FYEKMQ (reference sequence). For the CDR3, the DNA is TGTGCCAGCAGCTTAGTCCTAGCGGGGACAGATACGCAGTATTTT. This sequence encodes CASSLVLAGTDTQYF.

This clonotype is labeled medium-sized. One end of the junction fails to match germline, which may point to a read error. The chain links TRBV7-2 to TRBJ1-1; D is uncertain. This CDR3 has 8 residues. The germline V gene encodes CDR1 SGHTA and CDR2 FQGNSA. The CDR3 sequence is CASSPRAF. The CDR3 DNA sequence: TGTGCCAGCAGCCCCCGCGCGTTT.

This clonotype was seen a single time. This sequence joins TRBV5-1 and TRBJ1-4; the match to TRBD1 covers 8 bases. The CDR3 spans 15 residues. V shed 4 bases and J 4 bases; nucleotides not matched to a gene: 6. In germline, CDR1 is SGHRS, CDR2 YFSETQ. The CDR3: CASSPGQGNNEKLFF. The CDR3 DNA sequence: TGCGCCAGCAGCCCAGGACAGGGAAATAATGAAAAACTGTTTTTT.

This chain joins TRBV12-3 or TRBV12-4 and TRBJ2-1; 12 nucleotides agree with TRBD2. Losses at the gene ends were 6 bases for V and 10 bases for J; bases not matched to a gene: 7. The CDR3 length is 14 residues. The CDR3 spells CASRRLAGVPEQFF. In DNA form, the CDR3 reads TGTGCCAGCAGAAGACTAGCGGGGGTTCCCGAGCAGTTCTTC.

The chain combines TRBV5-6 with TRBJ2-1; 9 nucleotides agree with TRBD2. Germline loops: CDR1 SGHDT, CDR2 YYEEEE. CDR3 length: 16 residues. Trimming removed 0 bases from V and 3 bases from J; junction bases left unmatched: 4. The CDR3 region is CASSLGGLAIYNEQFF. DNA for the CDR3: TGTGCCAGCAGCTTGGGGGGACTAGCCATCTACAATGAGCAGTTCTTC.

The chain employs TRBV24-1 and TRBJ2-7; possible D gene TRBD1, 6 bases. Germline CDR1 and CDR2: KGHDR and SFDVKD. The ends were cut back, 3 bases at V and 8 bases at J, with 10 bases in the middle. The CDR3 spans 12 residues. CDR3 nucleotides: TGTGCCACCAGTGATCAGGGGTACAAGCAGTACTTC. Residues: CATSDQGYKQYF.

The chain is built from TRBV19 and TRBJ2-2; D remains ambiguous. CDR1 LNHDA and CDR2 SQIVND come from the germline V gene (reference sequence). The CDR3 is made up of 14 amino acids. Trimming shortened V by 1 base and J by 6 bases, and 9 bases separated the two germline ends. The CDR3 coding sequence is TGTGCCAGTAGTATAGTAGTACCCTCCGGGGAGCTGTTTTTT. This gives the protein CASSIVVPSGELFF.

The chain employs TRBV19 and TRBJ1-3; 9 bases map to TRBD1. CDR1 is LNHDA, CDR2 SQIVND, per germline (reference sequence). Losses at the gene ends were 10 bases for V and 8 bases for J; bases not matched to a gene: 18. The CDR3 runs 16 residues. CDR3 in DNA: TGTGCCACCTACCGACGGGGGGACAGGGTGGATGACACCATATATTTT. Its protein product is CATYRRGDRVDDTIYF. The full variable domain, completed using reference TRBV19 and TRBJ1-3, is DGGITQSPKYLFRKEGQNVTLSCEQNLNHDAMYWYRQDPGQGLRLIYYSQIVNDFQKGDIAEGYSVSREKKESFPLTVTSAQKNPTAFYLCATYRRGDRVDDTIYFGEGSWLTVV.

This clonotype was counted between two and nine times. This chain links TRBV20-1 with TRBJ1-1; D not resolved. The CDR3 covers 12 residues. CDR1 is DFQATT and CDR2 is SNEGSKA in the germline V gene (reference sequence). V was pared by 3 bases and J by 4 bases, with 9 bases between. This CDR3 reads CSARNMVTEAFF. The CDR3 region has the DNA TGCAGTGCTAGGAACATGGTCACTGAAGCTTTCTTT.

The chain links TRBV6-5 to TRBJ2-3, with unresolved D. Germline CDR1 MNHEY, CDR2 SVGAGI. This CDR3 is built from 16 residues. Deletions cut 5 bases from V and 0 bases from J, with 15 bases between. The CDR3 loop reads CASSPPDLSSTDTQYF. The CDR3 DNA sequence: TGTGCCAGCAGTCCCCCAGACTTGTCTAGCACAGATACGCAGTATTTT.

The chain has TRBV5-6 and TRBJ2-1; possibly TRBD2 for D (5 bases). Germline V gives CDR1 SGHDT, CDR2 YYEEEE. The CDR3 has 16 residues. V was trimmed by 4 bases and J by 5 bases, leaving 19 bases between them. Written as DNA, the CDR3 is TGTGCCAGCAGCATTCACTACGGGAACCCCCACAATGAGCAGTTCTTC. The encoded protein is CASSIHYGNPHNEQFF.

The V gene is TRBV5-1, the J gene TRBJ2-3; D unresolved. The CDR3 runs 15 residues. Germline V gene sequence: CDR1 SGHRS, CDR2 YFSETQ. Between the trimmed V and J ends, which lost 0 bases and 2 bases, there was a span of 10 bases. The CDR3 loop is CASSLEGAITDTQYF. The CDR3 DNA sequence: TGCGCCAGCAGCTTGGAAGGCGCAATCACAGATACGCAGTATTTT.

The chain links TRBV12-3 or TRBV12-4 to TRBJ1-5; possibly TRBD1 for D (6 bases). This CDR3 spans 14 amino acids. V lost 6 bases and J lost 5, with 14 bases in between. The CDR3 sequence is CASSTGIPHQPQHF. The CDR3, as DNA: TGTGCCAGCAGCACAGGGATCCCGCATCAGCCCCAGCATTTT.